These T cell receptor beta chains were read from a single sample in a study of CD8+ T cells in alopecia areata. The assay was immunoSEQ multiplex PCR, and TCRdb's table has in-frame clones only and misses some. Of under 300,000 clones listed, approximately 60% are singletons. Sequenced material: CD4+ T cells sorted from blood, taken around week 54, from a patient treated with tofacitinib. The receptors come from a human donor with alopecia areata. The CDR3 runs from the conserved cysteine through the conserved F or W. The D gene is left open where the match is weak. Clone sizes are given selectively: once, few, many, or a class where the clone is expanded.

D gene	V gene	clone size	J gene	CDR3 DNA	CDR3 protein
NA	TRBV20-1	NA	TRBJ1-2	TGCAGTGCTAGCAGGACCTATGGCTACACCTTC	CSASRTYGYTF
NA	TRBV7-2	once	TRBJ1-5	TGTGCCAGCAGCCAAGGCGCGCGACCCCAGCATTTT	CASSQGARPQHF
TRBD1	TRBV25-1	NA	TRBJ1-1	TGTGCCAGCAGTACACCCGAGACAGGGAGAGGTGAAGCTTTCTTT	CASSTPETGRGEAFF
NA	TRBV30	once	TRBJ1-1	TGTGCCTGGAGTGTACAGGAGAACACTGAAGCTTTCTTT	CAWSVQENTEAFF
TRBD1	TRBV4-2	few	TRBJ1-2	TGTGCCAGCAGCCAAGTCCAGACAGGGGCAAACTATGGCTACACCTTC	CASSQVQTGANYGYTF
NA	TRBV4-3	NA	TRBJ2-5	TGCGCCAGCAGCCAAGATGTAACCTTTCTAGGAGAGACCCAGTACTTC	CASSQDVTFLGETQYF
TRBD1	TRBV9	few	TRBJ2-7	TGTGCCAGCAGCGTGGGGACAGGGGCCTCCTACGAGCAGTACTTC	CASSVGTGASYEQYF
NA	TRBV29-1	NA	TRBJ2-2	TGCAGCGTTGGACCTGCGAACACCGGGGAGCTGTTTTTT	CSVGPANTGELFF
NA	TRBV30	once	TRBJ1-6	TGTGCCTGGATCCCTGACAGCAATTCACCCCTCCACTTT	CAWIPDSNSPLHF
NA	TRBV29-1	NA	TRBJ2-1	TGCAGCGTTGACCACGGCTCCTACAATGAGCAGTTCTTC	CSVDHGSYNEQFF
NA	TRBV6-5	NA	TRBJ2-7	TGTGCCAGCAGCCACGGGCCTAACGAGCAGTACTTC	CASSHGPNEQYF
TRBD2	TRBV4-1	NA	TRBJ2-5	TGCGCCAGCAGCCACCCCCTAGCGGGGAAGCAAGAGACCCAGTACTTC	CASSHPLAGKQETQYF
TRBD2	TRBV29-1	NA	TRBJ2-7	TGCAGCGGAGGGACTACTAGCTACGAGCAGTACTTC	CSGGTTSYEQYF
NA	TRBV5-5	once	TRBJ1-6	TGTGCCAGCAGCTGGGCCGCCGGGCTCTATAATTCACCCCTCCACTTT	CASSWAAGLYNSPLHF
TRBD2	TRBV11-2	NA	TRBJ2-3	TGTGCCAGCAGCTTGACCCGTTTGGGCGGGGGAGCAGATACGCAGTATTTT	CASSLTRLGGGADTQYF